This TCR beta chain was sequenced for a study of blood T cells in healthy people across ages. The CDR3 runs 14 residues. Germline V gene sequence: CDR1 SNHLY, CDR2 FYNNEI. The J segment lost 1 base and the V segment lost 7 bases, leaving 4 bases of the junction unmatched. It was with a sample-barcoded 5' primer and a J-beta primer mix that a second PCR of roughly 6 to 11 cycles was run. One entry per CDR3 protein, called by TCRdb with MiXCR from the 5' RACE reads. The table records about 720,000 distinct CDR3 sequences, around 25% of them present only once. These data were also filed under a second study, of T cells of mothers and their children.

The TCR was taken from a boy aged 5-17 years in good health. Sequences were obtained from blood. The V gene is TRBV2, the J gene TRBJ1-1; 9 nucleotides line up with TRBD1. For the CDR3, the DNA is TGTGCCAGCATCAGACAGGGGGGGAACACTGAAGCTTTCTTT. Amino acids: CASIRQGGNTEAFF. Full variable domain (missing parts from reference TRBV2 and TRBJ1-1): EPEVTQTPSHQVTQMGQEVILRCVPISNHLYFYWYRQILGQKVEFLVSFYNNEISEKSEIFDDQFSVERPDGSNFTLKIRSTKLEDSAMYFCASIRQGGNTEAFFGQGTRLTVV.